The T cell receptor (beta chain) described here comes from a study of patients and donors after allogeneic stem cell transplantation. TCRdb re-called the RT-PCR reads with MiXCR, one entry per CDR3 protein. The table has 150,000 to 200,000 distinct CDR3 sequences, over 25% seen once. Trimming removed 1 base from V and 2 bases from J; junction bases left unmatched: 10. The CDR3 spans 18 residues. Germline values: CDR1 SEHNR, CDR2 FQNEAQ (reference sequence). This clonotype occurred a few times. This chain uses TRBV7-9 with TRBJ2-1, with 8 bases identical to TRBD1. The material sequenced was blood, either unsorted or a sorted T cell fraction (not recorded which). The receptor comes from a human donor who was either an allogeneic HSCT recipient or a stem cell or donor lymphocyte infusion donor (not recorded which). It is not recorded whose cells these are; they may come from a transplant donor. CDR3 residues: CASSLVGNQGAPYNEQFF. The CDR3 DNA reads as TGTGCCAGCAGCTTAGTGGGAAACCAGGGGGCCCCCTACAATGAGCAGTTCTTC.